The T cell receptor beta chain described here comes from a study of vaccination and CD4 T cells after COVID-19. Study overall: Cellular stimulation was performed using overlapping spike peptides derived from SARS-CoV-2, HCoV-NL63, HCoV-OC43 and HCoV-229E.

Germline values: CDR1 SGHRS, CDR2 YFSETQ. CDR3 length: 15 residues. J lost 5 bases, V lost 2 bases, and 9 bases had no gene match. Sequenced with the Oncomine TCR Beta short-read assay was DNA taken from cultured CD4+ T cells. Cultured CD4+ T cells were the source of extracted genomic DNA. From the PCR reads, TCRdb called clonotypes with MiXCR, one entry per CDR3 protein. The repertoire includes 7,000 to 10,000 distinct CDR3 sequences, 31% of them detected once, and 30% to 45% sits in the top ten. This clonotype turned up a few times. What it binds is unknown. This sample's treatment: 10-day PBMC culture with coronavirus spike peptide pools or control peptides (ViraFEST assay). Samples of CD4+ T cells were obtained from the unexposed donor before the COVID-19 pandemic (2011-2018). ViraFEST grew antigen-specific T cells using peptide pools, then sequenced TCRs.

The receptor was derived from a human donor in good health. Sequencing was carried out using CD4+ T cells from blood, cultured in vitro. The chain couples TRBV5-1 to TRBJ2-7; 8 nucleotides agree with TRBD1. In nucleotides, the CDR3 is TGCGCCAGCAGCTTTCTTATGACAGGGGTGAACGAGCAGTACTTC. Protein sequence: CASSFLMTGVNEQYF.